The sequence of this TCR beta chain was determined in a study of T cells after yellow fever vaccination. General observations from the study: Post-booster samples contained most primary-vaccination clones (more than 95% CD4, about 85% CD8).

TCRdb itself ran the 5' RACE reads through MiXCR, one entry per CDR3 protein. Of more than 95,000 distinct CDR3 sequences listed, 7.4% are singletons. This clonotype has a count of ten or more. The antigen remains unidentified. The germline gives CDR1 KGHSY, CDR2 FQNENV. Losses at the gene ends were 4 bases for V and 11 bases for J; bases not matched to a gene: 13. This CDR3 has 16 amino acids. The specimen comprised CD4+ T cells sorted from PBMCs, sampled approximately 11 days after the first yellow fever vaccination. The sequence was collected from a man aged 18-30 years who received the YFV17D yellow fever vaccine. The chain couples TRBV16 to TRBJ2-3, with TRBD2 matching over 12 bases. The chain's CDR3 is CASSPSRRLAGEGQYF. As DNA, the CDR3 is TGTGCCAGCAGCCCCTCACGGAGACTAGCGGGGGAGGGGCAGTATTTT.